The T cell receptor beta chain described here comes from a study of beta chain features in type 1 diabetes. Background on the study: Sorted cells, roughly 100,000,000 in number, were examined across all samples.

Sort purity for all populations was recorded as exceeding 98%. General study results and limits: Type 1 diabetes patients had VDJ junctions that carried fewer insertions and more deletions. Healthy donors had naive, central memory and Treg TCRB repertoires that appeared less similar than those seen among patients.

As every portion of the isolated RNA was reverse transcribed, the sequencing read expressed TCRB transcripts. Generated by immunoSEQ multiplex PCR, the TCRdb table keeps only in-frame clones and is missing some. This sample has 200,000 to 250,000 clones, with roughly an eighth found just once. Germline loops: CDR1 KGHSH, CDR2 LQKENI. V was cut by 6 bases and J by 1 base, with 18 bases left in between. CDR3 length: 16 amino acids. On this clone: Antigen specificity is unknown.

The TCR comes from a woman in her forties in good health. The sequenced material came from naive CD4+ T cells from blood. The chain joins TRBV18 to TRBJ1-1; possible D gene TRBD1, 5 bases. CDR3 region: CASSRVVGQTNTEAFF. The DNA for the CDR3 is TGTGCCAGCTCCCGCGTGGTGGGGCAGACGAACACTGAAGCTTTCTTT. The variable domain in full, completed from reference TRBV18 and TRBJ1-1, reads NAGVMQNPRHLVRRRGQEARLRCSPMKGHSHVYWYRQLPEEGLKFMVYLQKENIIDESGMPKERFSAEFPKEGPSILRIQQVVRGDSAAYFCASSRVVGQTNTEAFFGQGTRLTVV.